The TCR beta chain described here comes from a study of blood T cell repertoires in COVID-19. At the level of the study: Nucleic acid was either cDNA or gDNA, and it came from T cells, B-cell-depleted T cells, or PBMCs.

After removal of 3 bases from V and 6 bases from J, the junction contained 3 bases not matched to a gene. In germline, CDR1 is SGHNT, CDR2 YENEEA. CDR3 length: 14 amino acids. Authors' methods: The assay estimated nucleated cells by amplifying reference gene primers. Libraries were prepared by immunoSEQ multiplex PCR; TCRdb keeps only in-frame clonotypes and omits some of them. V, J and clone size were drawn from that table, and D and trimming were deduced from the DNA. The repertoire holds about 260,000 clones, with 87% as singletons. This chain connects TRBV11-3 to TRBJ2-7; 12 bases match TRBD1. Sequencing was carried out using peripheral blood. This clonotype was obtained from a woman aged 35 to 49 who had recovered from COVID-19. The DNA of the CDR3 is TGTGCCAGCAGCTTGGGGACAGGGGGCGGCGAGCAGTACTTC. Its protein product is CASSLGTGGGEQYF. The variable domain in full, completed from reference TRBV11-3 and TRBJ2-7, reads EAGVVQSPRYKIIEKKQPVAFWCNPISGHNTLYWYLQNLGQGPELLIRYENEEAVDDSQLPKDRFSAERLKGVDSTLKIQPAELGDSAVYLCASSLGTGGGEQYFGPGTRLTVT.